This T cell receptor (beta chain) comes out of a study of T cells in Graves' hyperthyroidism and ophthalmopathy. The PBMCs studied were ones that came from 10 ml fresh peripheral blood. TCR beta CDR3 region amplification was performed from RNA transcripts. HTBI primers drove first-round RT-PCR of the TCR CDR3. TCRdb itself ran the multiplex PCR reads through MiXCR, one entry per CDR3 protein. The sample holds approximately 710,000 distinct CDR3 sequences, about 18% seen once. The germline CDR1 and CDR2 sequences are SGHAT and FQDESV (reference sequence). The CDR3 covers 17 residues. V shed 6 bases and J shed 2 bases, with 23 bases lying between them. The sample holds many counts of this clonotype.

The sequence came from a man aged 45-60 years with Graves' hyperthyroidism. The V gene is TRBV11-1, the J gene TRBJ2-7; no definite D call. Sequences were obtained from blood. CDR3 bases: TGTGCCAGCAGAGTCAATCTTGTGGCTGCCGAAGCCTACGAGCAGTACTTC. Amino acids: CASRVNLVAAEAYEQYF.